The 31 T cell receptor beta chains given below trace back to one sample, sequenced in a study of blood T cell repertoires in COVID-19. Assay: immunoSEQ multiplex PCR; the TCRdb copy retains only in-frame clones and omits some. The sample has a few hundred thousand clones, 86% seen once. The sequenced sample was peripheral blood. The receptors come from a woman aged 55-75 years with COVID-19, enrolled during active disease.

This chain joins TRBV7-6 and TRBJ2-7; D may be TRBD1 (6 bases). V was trimmed by 0 bases and J by 4 bases, leaving 13 bases between them. The CDR3 totals 15 residues. The germline V gene has CDR1 SGHVS and CDR2 FNYEAQ. CDR3 DNA: TGTGCCAGCAGCTTAGCGTTGGGACAAAGATACGAGCAGTACTTC. Protein sequence: CASSLALGQRYEQYF.

The chain is built from TRBV6-5 and TRBJ2-7, with a possible D match to TRBD1 (6 bases). Germline loops: CDR1 MNHEY, CDR2 SVGAGI. This CDR3 spans 13 amino acids. The V gene lost 4 bases and the J gene lost 3 bases, with 10 bases spanning the gap. The DNA of the CDR3 is TGTGCCAGCAGTTCCCTGGACAGCTACGAGCAGTACTTC. Its protein product is CASSSLDSYEQYF.

In this sample, this clone turned up a few times. The gene calls are TRBV10-3 and TRBJ1-1; TRBD1 aligns across 8 bases. The CDR3 length is 13 residues. Losses at the gene ends were 9 bases for V and 0 bases for J; bases not matched to a gene: 3. Germline V gene sequence: CDR1 ENHRY, CDR2 SYGVKD. The CDR3 coding sequence is TGTGCCATACGACAGGGGATGAACACTGAAGCTTTCTTT. This gives the protein CAIRQGMNTEAFF.

The CDR3 loop reads CASSDGALSNSPLHF. CDR3 bases: TGTGCCAGCAGTGATGGGGCTTTGAGTAATTCACCCCTCCACTTT. V is TRBV2 and J is TRBJ1-6; D might be TRBD1 (5 bases). Germline assignment: CDR1 SNHLY and CDR2 FYNNEI. The CDR3 runs to 15 residues. V lost 3 bases and J lost 6, with 12 bases in between.

In regard to this clone: Just one base apart from a much larger clone, this may be a read error. Within the sample, other DNA sequences also encode this same CDR3. This chain joins TRBV5-4 and TRBJ1-2, with D unclear. The CDR3 runs to 11 residues. Germline lookup yields CDR1 SGHNT and CDR2 YYREEE (reference sequence). CDR3 in amino acids: CASSPGDGYTF. CDR3 DNA sequence: TGTGCCAGCAGCCCCGGAGATGGTTACACCTTC.

V is TRBV4-3 and J is TRBJ1-6, with D possibly being TRBD1 (5 bases). CDR1 and CDR2 from the germline V gene are LGHNA and YSLEER. The CDR3 extends over 16 amino acids. V was pared by 1 base and J by 4 bases, with 11 bases between. The CDR3 DNA is TGCGCCAGCAGCCAAGTCGTGACAGATTATAATTCACCCCTCCACTTT. Protein product: CASSQVVTDYNSPLHF.

This chain uses TRBV11-3 with TRBJ1-2; tentative D call: TRBD1 (5 bases). CDR3 length equals 15 residues. The V end was cut by 4 bases, the J end by 6 bases, with 18 bases between. Germline CDR1 is SGHNT and CDR2 is YENEEA. CDR3 in DNA: TGTGCCAGCAGCTCCTACGGGGGATTCTCGGATGGCTACACCTTC. Protein sequence: CASSSYGGFSDGYTF.

V and J are TRBV20-1 and TRBJ2-3; no definite D call. The V end lost 3 bases, the J end lost 11 bases, and 12 bases lay between the germline ends. CDR1 and CDR2 (germline): DFQATT, SNEGSKA (reference sequence). CDR3 length: 11 amino acids. DNA of the CDR3: TGCAGTGCTAGGTTTGGAAGCGAGCAGTATTTT. Translating gives CSARFGSEQYF.

The genes are TRBV5-1 and TRBJ1-2; 12 bases line up with TRBD1. V gave up 3 bases and J gave up 7 bases; unmatched junction bases: 7. CDR3 length: 15 amino acids. Germline V gene sequence: CDR1 SGHRS, CDR2 YFSETQ. Here the CDR3 reads CASSSRDRGLSGYTF. The CDR3, as DNA: TGCGCCAGCAGCTCTAGGGACAGGGGGCTGAGTGGCTACACCTTC.

This rearrangement joins TRBV18 to TRBJ2-3; no clear D. V was shortened by 3 bases and J by 0 bases, with 16 bases between the two germline ends. Germline V gives CDR1 KGHSH, CDR2 LQKENI. The CDR3 is made up of 17 amino acids. CDR3 DNA: TGTGCCAGCTCACCCCCCTCCCTAACCTCTAGCACAGATACGCAGTATTTT. Its translation: CASSPPSLTSSTDTQYF.

Comment on this clone: Distinct nucleotide sequences in the sample also encode this CDR3. The J gene is TRBJ2-7, the V gene TRBV18, with a tentative D call TRBD1 (6 bases). V was pared by 3 bases and J by 3 bases, with 9 bases between. Germline V gives CDR1 KGHSH, CDR2 LQKENI. CDR3 size: 13 residues. CDR3 in amino acids: CASSPLDSYEQYF. In nucleotides, the CDR3 is TGTGCCAGCTCACCCCTGGACAGCTACGAGCAGTACTTC.

V is TRBV12-3 or TRBV12-4 and J is TRBJ2-7; D is undetermined. The CDR3 contains 12 residues. V lost 4 bases to trimming and J lost 6 bases, with 10 bases between them. This chain's CDR3 is CASSSRPGEQYF. The CDR3, as DNA: TGTGCCAGCAGTTCTAGGCCCGGCGAGCAGTACTTC.

The CDR3 DNA is TGTGCCAGCAGCTTAGTGGCAGGGGGTGACGAGCAGTACTTC. It codes for CASSLVAGGDEQYF. The gene calls are TRBV11-3 and TRBJ2-7; TRBD1 aligns across 7 bases. Germline V gene lookup returns CDR1 SGHNT and CDR2 YENEEA. The CDR3 is 14 residues long. V was clipped by 1 base and J by 5 bases; unmatched bases: 5.

The V gene is TRBV7-8, the J gene TRBJ1-5; 7 bases map to TRBD1. V shed 1 base and J 6 bases; nucleotides not matched to a gene: 0. The CDR3 sequence is 13 residues long. Germline CDR1 SGHVS, CDR2 FQNEAQ. This CDR3 is CASSLGQGQPQHF. The CDR3 nucleotides are TGTGCCAGCAGCTTAGGACAGGGTCAGCCCCAGCATTTT.

The chain joins TRBV27 to TRBJ2-2; 11 positions agree with TRBD1. The CDR3 spans 15 residues. Trimming at V came to 6 bases and at J to 3 bases, leaving 3 bases not matched to a gene. Germline V gene lookup returns CDR1 MNHEY and CDR2 SMNVEV (reference sequence). Here the CDR3 DNA reads TGTGCCAGCAGAAGGACAGGGGGCTACACCGGGGAGCTGTTTTTT. Translation gives CASRRTGGYTGELFF.

The rearrangement joins TRBV5-6 to TRBJ2-7, with D possibly matching TRBD1 (6 bases). Germline CDR1 SGHDT, CDR2 YYEEEE. The CDR3 is made up of 14 amino acids. V was cut by 3 bases and J by 4 bases, with 14 bases left in between. The CDR3 loop is CASSWDKDGYEQYF. The CDR3 coding sequence is TGTGCCAGCAGCTGGGACAAAGATGGTTACGAGCAGTACTTC. Complete variable domain (other parts from reference TRBV5-6 and TRBJ2-7): DAGVTQSPTHLIKTRGQQVTLRCSPKSGHDTVSWYQQALGQGPQFIFQYYEEEERQRGNFPDRFSGHQFPNYSSELNVNALLLGDSALYLCASSWDKDGYEQYFGPGTRLTVT.

V gene TRBV6-2 or TRBV6-3 combines with J gene TRBJ1-1; D unresolved. From germline, CDR1 is MNHEY and CDR2 SVGEGT. V gave up 2 bases and J gave up 3 bases, with 10 bases separating them. The CDR3 runs to 14 residues. Here the CDR3 reads CASSYPGRHTEAFF. CDR3 nucleotide sequence: TGTGCCAGCAGTTACCCGGGTCGGCACACTGAAGCTTTCTTT.

The chain uses TRBV20-1 and TRBJ2-7; 7 bases line up with TRBD1. This CDR3 has 11 residues. CDR1 and CDR2 (germline): DFQATT, SNEGSKA (reference sequence). The V gene end was trimmed by 8 bases and the J gene end by 1 base; junction bases not matched to a gene: 2. The CDR3 nucleotides are TGCAGTACGACAGGGTCCTACGAGCAGTACTTC. As protein: CSTTGSYEQYF.

The chain joins TRBV11-2 to TRBJ1-3, with a weak D call TRBD1 (5 bases). V was clipped by 0 bases and J by 13 bases, with 16 bases between them. The germline gives CDR1 SGHAT, CDR2 FQNNGV. CDR3 size: 14 residues. Here the CDR3 reads CASSLDLSSGGIYF. Written as DNA, the CDR3 is TGTGCCAGCAGCTTAGATCTCTCCAGCGGGGGAATATATTTT.

The chain employs TRBV5-6 and TRBJ1-2; D is unresolved. Trimming left V 6 bases short and J 4 bases short, with 19 bases between. This CDR3 region has 15 residues. CDR1 is SGHDT, CDR2 YYEEEE, per germline. CDR3 nucleotides: TGTGCCAGCACCCGGGAGGTGGTCGGCAGCTATGGCTACACCTTC. This sequence encodes CASTREVVGSYGYTF. Complete variable domain (other parts from reference TRBV5-6 and TRBJ1-2): DAGVTQSPTHLIKTRGQQVTLRCSPKSGHDTVSWYQQALGQGPQFIFQYYEEEERQRGNFPDRFSGHQFPNYSSELNVNALLLGDSALYLCASTREVVGSYGYTFGSGTRLTVV.

This chain uses TRBV7-2 with TRBJ2-5; tentatively, D is TRBD2 (6 bases). From germline, CDR1 is SGHTA and CDR2 FQGNSA. The CDR3 covers 16 residues. V was clipped by 0 bases and J by 5 bases, with 16 bases between them. CDR3 bases: TGTGCCAGCAGCTTAGCTTTGCGGGGCGTCCGGGAGACCCAGTACTTC. Protein: CASSLALRGVRETQYF. The full variable domain, with the rest looked up from reference TRBV7-2 and TRBJ2-5, is GAGVSQSPSNKVTEKGKDVELRCDPISGHTALYWYRQSLGQGLEFLIYFQGNSAPDKSGLPSDRFSAERTGGSVSTLTIQRTQQEDSAVYLCASSLALRGVRETQYFGPGTRLLVL.

The CDR3 sequence: CASSLSPSSIGKGEETQYF. The CDR3 coding sequence is TGTGCCAGCAGCTTATCCCCCAGTTCAATTGGAAAAGGGGAAGAGACCCAGTACTTC. This chain links TRBV7-2 with TRBJ2-5, with a possible D match to TRBD1 (5 bases). Trimming stripped 2 bases from V and 3 bases from J, with 25 bases between. The CDR3 contains 19 residues. CDR1 and CDR2 from the germline V gene are SGHTA and FQGNSA.

The sample holds one count of this clone. This chain uses TRBV9 with TRBJ1-3; D not certain. The CDR3 spans 16 residues. V was clipped by 0 bases and J by 2 bases, with 12 bases between them. Germline V gene data show CDR1 as SGDLS and CDR2 as YYNGEE. CDR3 amino acids: CASSVGYFVPGNTIYF. In nucleotides, the CDR3 is TGTGCCAGCAGCGTAGGTTATTTTGTCCCTGGAAACACCATATATTTT.

This chain uses TRBV29-1 with TRBJ2-3; D is undetermined. This CDR3 comprises 14 residues. Germline values: CDR1 SQVTM, CDR2 ANQGSEA. Trimming cost V 7 bases and J 0 bases, with 14 bases left between them. The CDR3 spells CSAKDSMSTDTQYF. CDR3 coding DNA: TGCAGCGCGAAGGATAGCATGAGCACAGATACGCAGTATTTT.

The V gene is TRBV5-1, the J gene TRBJ2-3; 7 bases align to TRBD1. CDR1 and CDR2 (germline): SGHRS, YFSETQ. With V trimmed by 1 base and J by 5 bases, 7 bases remained unmatched. The length of the CDR3 is 15 residues. The CDR3 loop reads CASSLRAGGLDTQYF. The CDR3 coding sequence is TGCGCCAGCAGCTTGAGGGCAGGGGGTTTAGATACGCAGTATTTT.

This rearrangement joins TRBV2 to TRBJ1-2; weak D call: TRBD1 (6 bases). There are 12 residues in the CDR3. Germline V gene sequence: CDR1 SNHLY, CDR2 FYNNEI. The ends were cut back, 6 bases at V and 5 bases at J, with 10 bases in the middle. This CDR3 is CASRTGPYGYTF. CDR3 bases: TGTGCCAGCAGGACAGGACCGTATGGCTACACCTTC.

The gene calls are TRBV5-1 and TRBJ1-6; D call uncertain. This CDR3 contains 17 residues. Germline V CDR1 and CDR2: SGHRS, YFSETQ. V was clipped by 2 bases and J by 0 bases, with 12 bases between them. CDR3 nucleotide sequence: TGCGCCAGCAGCTTTTTCGGAAGGAGCTCCTATAATTCACCCCTCCACTTT. Its translation: CASSFFGRSSYNSPLHF.

This chain's CDR3 is CAWSVGEGNAKNIQYF. In nucleotides, the CDR3 is TGTGCCTGGAGTGTAGGGGAGGGGAACGCCAAAAACATTCAGTACTTC. The genes are TRBV30 and TRBJ2-4; 7 bases are shared with TRBD2. V lost 0 bases and J lost 1; bases outside the gene matches: 6. Germline V gene data show CDR1 as GTSNPN and CDR2 as SVGIG (reference sequence). The CDR3 extends over 16 amino acids.

This rearrangement joins TRBV6-2 or TRBV6-3 to TRBJ1-1, with 9 bases lining up with TRBD1. The ends lost 6 bases at V and 0 bases at J; junction bases unmatched: 8. Germline assignment: CDR1 MNHEY and CDR2 SVGEGT. This CDR3 is 16 amino acids long. This CDR3 reads CASSHRGRNMNTEAFF. CDR3 coding DNA: TGTGCCAGCAGCCACAGGGGGCGGAATATGAACACTGAAGCTTTCTTT.

The chain links TRBV29-1 to TRBJ2-5, with TRBD1 matching over 12 bases. This CDR3 region has 14 residues. V shed 7 bases, J shed 5 bases, and the junction held 8 bases outside the gene matches. The germline V gene encodes CDR1 SQVTM and CDR2 ANQGSEA. The chain's CDR3 is CSAKGTGGLETQYF. In DNA, the CDR3 is TGCAGCGCCAAAGGGACAGGGGGCTTGGAGACCCAGTACTTC.

J is TRBJ1-5 and V is TRBV23-1; D may be TRBD1 (5 bases). TRBV23-1 is labeled an ORF, and its function is uncertain. There are 14 residues in the CDR3. Trimming shortened V by 3 bases and J by 5 bases, and 11 bases separated the two germline ends. CDR3 residues: CASSHQGGDQPQHF. The CDR3 bases are TGCGCCAGCAGTCATCAGGGAGGGGATCAGCCCCAGCATTTT.